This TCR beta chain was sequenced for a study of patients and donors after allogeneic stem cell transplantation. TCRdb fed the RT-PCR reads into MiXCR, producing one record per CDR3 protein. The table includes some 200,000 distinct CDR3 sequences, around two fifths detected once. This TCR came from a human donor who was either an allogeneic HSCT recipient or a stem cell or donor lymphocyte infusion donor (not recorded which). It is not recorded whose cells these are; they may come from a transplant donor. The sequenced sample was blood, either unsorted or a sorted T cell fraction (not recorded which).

For the CDR3, the DNA is TGCGCCAGCAGCTTGGCCAGGGAGACGAACGAGCAGTACTTC. Translated, it gives CASSLARETNEQYF. The chain employs TRBV5-1 and TRBJ2-7; D possibly uses TRBD1 or TRBD2 (5 bases each). The germline V gene has CDR1 SGHRS and CDR2 YFSETQ. The CDR3 loop spans 14 amino acids. V was trimmed by 0 bases and J by 5 bases, leaving 12 bases between them.